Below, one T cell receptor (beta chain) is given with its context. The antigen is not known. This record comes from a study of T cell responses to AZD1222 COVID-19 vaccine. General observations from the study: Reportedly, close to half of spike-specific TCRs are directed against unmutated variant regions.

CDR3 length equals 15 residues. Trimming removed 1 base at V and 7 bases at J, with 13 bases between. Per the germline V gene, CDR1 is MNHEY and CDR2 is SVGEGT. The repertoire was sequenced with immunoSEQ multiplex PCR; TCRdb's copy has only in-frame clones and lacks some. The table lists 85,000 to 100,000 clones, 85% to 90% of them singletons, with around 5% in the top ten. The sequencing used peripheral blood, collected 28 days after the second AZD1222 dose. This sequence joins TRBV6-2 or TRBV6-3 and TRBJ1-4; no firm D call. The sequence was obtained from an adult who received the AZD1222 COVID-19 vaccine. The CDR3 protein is CASSYFEQPSEKLFF. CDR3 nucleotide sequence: TGTGCCAGCAGTTACTTTGAACAGCCAAGTGAAAAACTGTTTTTT.